This T cell receptor beta chain appears in the sequencing data of a study of blood T cell repertoires in COVID-19. Profiling relied on immunoSEQ multiplex PCR, and the TCRdb table lists in-frame clones only, not all of them. The sample carries roughly 280,000 clones, more than 85% recorded once. The ends were cut back, 1 base at V and 1 base at J, with 6 bases in the middle. Per the germline V gene, CDR1 is SGHDT and CDR2 is YYEEEE. This CDR3 region has 13 residues. The chain couples TRBV5-6 to TRBJ2-7, with D unclear. Material for sequencing was peripheral blood. The TCR sequence derives from a man aged 18 to 29 with active or convalescent COVID-19. The CDR3, as DNA: TGTGCCAGCAGCTTGTTCGGTTCCTACGAGCAGTACTTC. It specifies CASSLFGSYEQYF.